The rows below give T cell receptor beta chains drawn from one sample of a study of PD-1 blockade in mismatch repair-deficient tumors. TCRdb's table, derived via immunoSEQ multiplex PCR, lists solely in-frame clones and lacks some. The sample shows some 120,000 clones, almost 90% of them seen only once. This sample comprised peripheral blood, obtained about 17 months after starting pembrolizumab. Receptor source: an adult with mismatch repair-deficient cancer. CDR3s include the opening cysteine and the closing phenylalanine or tryptophan. A D gene is named only where the DNA matches it firmly. Clone size appears in some rows only: once, few, many, or a class for an expanded clone.

CDR3 protein	CDR3 DNA	clone size	J gene	V gene	D gene
CASRSLSGRAYEQYF	TGTGCCAGCAGATCCCTTAGCGGGAGAGCTTACGAGCAGTACTTC	-	TRBJ2-7	TRBV6-1	TRBD2
CASSHPTGDNTEAFF	TGTGCCAGCAGCCACCCAACAGGGGATAACACTGAAGCTTTCTTT	-	TRBJ1-1	TRBV28	TRBD1
CASSLEYTEAFF	TGTGCCAGCAGCTTAGAGTACACTGAAGCTTTCTTT	-	TRBJ1-1	TRBV7-9	-
CASSLRGTGYDEQYF	TGCGCCAGCAGCTTGAGGGGGACAGGGTACGACGAGCAGTACTTC	-	TRBJ2-7	TRBV5-1	TRBD1
CASSQAGLAGAAYNEQFF	TGCGCCAGCAGCCAAGCGGGACTCGCGGGAGCTGCCTACAATGAGCAGTTCTTC	-	TRBJ2-1	TRBV4-3	TRBD2
CASSPGTGLSYEQYF	TGTGCCAGCTCACCAGGGACAGGGCTCTCCTACGAGCAGTACTTC	-	TRBJ2-7	TRBV18	TRBD1
CASSSGTPLDTQYF	TGTGCCAGCAGCTCCGGGACCCCCTTAGATACGCAGTATTTT	-	TRBJ2-3	TRBV2	-
CATSHRGWETQYF	TGTGCCACCTCCCACAGGGGCTGGGAGACCCAGTACTTC	-	TRBJ2-5	TRBV25-1	TRBD1
CASSIKGTSGIRSYEQYF	TGTGCCAGCAGTATAAAGGGGACTAGCGGGATCCGCTCCTACGAGCAGTACTTC	-	TRBJ2-7	TRBV11-2	TRBD2
CASSDRTGGAAGANVLTF	TGTGCCAGCAGTGATCGGACAGGGGGAGCGGCTGGGGCCAACGTCCTGACTTTC	once	TRBJ2-6	TRBV6-1	TRBD1
CASSLALASTGELFF	TGTGCCAGCAGCTTGGCGCTAGCGTCGACCGGGGAGCTGTTTTTT	-	TRBJ2-2	TRBV7-9	-